Below are 29 T cell receptor beta chains sequenced from a single sample in a study of blood T cell repertoires in COVID-19. The protocol was immunoSEQ multiplex PCR, while the TCRdb copy is restricted to in-frame clones and leaves out a portion. The sample comprises around 130,000 clones, 80% of which are singletons, and 16% rests with the top ten. Sample: peripheral blood. All receptors come from a man aged 55 to 69 with active or convalescent COVID-19.

This clone was found a few times. This chain joins TRBV18 and TRBJ1-6, with TRBD1 matching 8 bases. V lost 2 bases to trimming and J lost 7 bases; unmatched junction nucleotides: 7. Germline V gives CDR1 KGHSH, CDR2 LQKENI. This CDR3 contains 16 residues. CDR3 amino acids: CASSPSGQGSNSPLHF. DNA for the CDR3: TGTGCCAGCTCACCATCAGGACAGGGCTCCAATTCACCCCTCCACTTT.

The chain uses TRBV4-3 and TRBJ2-7, with a possible D match to TRBD2 (6 bases). CDR3 size: 15 residues. V lost 1 base and J lost 2, with 12 bases in between. Germline assignment: CDR1 LGHNA and CDR2 YSLEER. CDR3 coding DNA: TGCGCCAGCAGCCAAGGACTAGGTGTCCCCTACGAGCAGTACTTC. Translated, it gives CASSQGLGVPYEQYF.

This clone appeared a few times. J is TRBJ1-1 and V is TRBV29-1; D is uncertain. The CDR3 is 12 residues long. Deletions cut 5 bases from V and 1 base from J, with 8 bases between. Germline V gene lookup returns CDR1 SQVTM and CDR2 ANQGSEA. For the CDR3, the DNA is TGCAGCGTTTTCGGAGGGAACACTGAAGCTTTCTTT. This encodes CSVFGGNTEAFF. The variable domain in full, completed from reference TRBV29-1 and TRBJ1-1, reads SAVISQKPSRDICQRGTSLTIQCQVDSQVTMMFWYRQQPGQSLTLIATANQGSEATYESGFVIDKFPISRPNLTFSTLTVSNMSPEDSSIYLCSVFGGNTEAFFGQGTRLTVV.

This rearrangement joins TRBV10-3 to TRBJ2-2; 11 nucleotides align to TRBD1. V dropped 6 bases and J dropped 6; count of bases not matched to a gene: 6. Germline CDR1 reads ENHRY; CDR2 reads SYGVKD. The CDR3 covers 15 residues. This CDR3 reads CAIRLGTGGAGELFF. DNA of the CDR3: TGTGCCATCAGACTAGGGACAGGGGGAGCCGGGGAGCTGTTTTTT.

This clone appeared a few times. This chain joins TRBV7-2 and TRBJ2-3; perhaps TRBD2 as D (6 bases). Deletions cut 4 bases from V and 6 bases from J, with 17 bases between. CDR3 size: 15 residues. Germline V gives CDR1 SGHTA, CDR2 FQGNSA. CDR3 sequence (DNA): TGTGCCAGCAGCTCCCAGTGGGGGGACCAGGATACGCAGTATTTT. Translated: CASSSQWGDQDTQYF.

The chain joins TRBV3-1 (or the pseudogene TRBV3-2) to TRBJ2-5; the D is unclear. The CDR3 has 13 amino acids. V lost 1 base and J 5 bases, leaving 8 bases between the germline ends. Germline CDR1 LGHDT, CDR2 YNNKEL (reference sequence). CDR3 loop: CASSQGARETQYF. Written as DNA, the CDR3 is TGTGCCAGCAGCCAAGGGGCCAGGGAGACCCAGTACTTC.

The chain is built from TRBV11-2 and TRBJ2-3; 11 bases line up with TRBD2. The CDR3 runs to 17 residues. After removal of 7 bases from V and 3 bases from J, the junction contained 12 bases not matched to a gene. Germline CDR1 SGHAT, CDR2 FQNNGV. CDR3 sequence reads: CASMRLAGTIGTDTQYF. The CDR3 DNA follows: TGTGCCAGCATGAGACTAGCGGGGACGATAGGAACAGATACGCAGTATTTT.

The rearrangement links TRBV28 to TRBJ2-1; TRBD2 aligns across 13 bases. This CDR3 has 19 amino acids. Germline V CDR1 and CDR2: MDHEN, SYDVKM. The junction had 15 bases not matched to a gene; V was cut back by 5 bases and J by 5 bases. The CDR3 DNA is TGTGCCAGCAGTGTCCCCGGGACGGTACTAGCGGGAGGGCACAATGAGCAGTTCTTC. Amino acid sequence: CASSVPGTVLAGGHNEQFF.

The chain couples TRBV29-1 to TRBJ2-5; 9 nucleotides match TRBD1. Trimming removed 4 bases from V and 4 bases from J; junction bases left unmatched: 13. CDR1 is SQVTM, CDR2 ANQGSEA, per germline. CDR3 length: 16 residues. The CDR3 reads CSVARGPGQGSETQYF. The CDR3 nucleotides are TGCAGCGTTGCGAGGGGGCCGGGACAGGGATCAGAGACCCAGTACTTC.

V and J are TRBV5-8 and TRBJ1-2; D possibly corresponds to TRBD1 (6 bases). The germline V gene encodes CDR1 SGHTS and CDR2 YDEGEE. This CDR3 contains 13 residues. V lost 2 bases, J lost 7 bases, and 12 bases lay in between. Here the CDR3 reads CASSFSGTSGYTF. Written as DNA, the CDR3 is TGTGCCAGCAGCTTCTCCGGGACAAGTGGCTACACCTTC.

This chain joins TRBV28 and TRBJ2-6, with 7 bases lining up with TRBD1. The CDR3 extends over 19 amino acids. The V segment lost 2 bases and the J segment 0 bases; nucleotides outside the gene matches: 10. Germline CDR1 and CDR2: MDHEN and SYDVKM. In DNA form, the CDR3 reads TGTGCCAGCAGTTTACCCGGACAGGCCGTTTTCTCTGGGGCCAACGTCCTGACTTTC. Its translation: CASSLPGQAVFSGANVLTF.

The CDR3 nucleotides are TGTGCCAGCATCCGGGGAGAGGGATCTAATGAAAAACTGTTTTTT. Protein product: CASIRGEGSNEKLFF. The rearrangement links TRBV21-1 to TRBJ1-4. TRBV21-1 represents a pseudogene. The CDR3 loop spans 15 amino acids.

The chain links TRBV27 to TRBJ1-2; D not resolved. V was trimmed by 3 bases and J by 0 bases, leaving 11 bases between them. Per germline, CDR1 MNHEY and CDR2 SMNVEV (reference sequence). This CDR3 has 15 residues. This chain's CDR3 is CASSFSGRANYGYTF. CDR3 coding DNA: TGTGCCAGCAGTTTCTCTGGTCGGGCTAACTATGGCTACACCTTC.

The chain employs TRBV28 and TRBJ1-1, with 11 positions matching TRBD1. V gave up 10 bases and J gave up 6 bases; unmatched junction bases: 7. The CDR3 is made up of 13 amino acids. Germline loops: CDR1 MDHEN, CDR2 SYDVKM. In DNA, the CDR3 is TGTGCCATCAAGGACAGGGGGCGGGCTGAAGCTTTCTTT. This codes for CAIKDRGRAEAFF. Together with reference TRBV28 and TRBJ1-1, the CDR3 gives the full variable domain: DVKVTQSSRYLVKRTGEKVFLECVQDMDHENMFWYRQDPGLGLRLIYFSYDVKMKEKGDIPEGYSVSREKKERFSLILESASTNQTSMYLCAIKDRGRAEAFFGQGTRLTVV.

The table lists this clone with a count of one. The genes are TRBV5-6 and TRBJ2-1, with TRBD1 identical over 9 bases. With V trimmed by 4 bases and J by 7 bases, 3 bases remained unmatched. This CDR3 region has 13 residues. Per the germline V gene, CDR1 is SGHDT and CDR2 is YYEEEE. Written as DNA, the CDR3 is TGTGCCAGCAGCCGGGACAGGGAGAATGAGCAGTTCTTC. Translation: CASSRDRENEQFF.

DNA for the CDR3: TGCGCCAGCAGCGCGATGACAGGGCACATGAACACTGAAGCTTTCTTT. Residues: CASSAMTGHMNTEAFF. This rearrangement joins TRBV5-1 to TRBJ1-1; TRBD1 aligns across 7 bases. This CDR3 comprises 16 residues. The J segment lost 0 bases and the V segment lost 4 bases, leaving 9 bases of the junction unmatched. Germline values: CDR1 SGHRS, CDR2 YFSETQ.

This clone was observed once. The chain links TRBV27 to TRBJ2-1, with TRBD2 identical over 10 bases. The germline gives CDR1 MNHEY, CDR2 SMNVEV (reference sequence). CDR3 length: 16 amino acids. Germline trimming cut 3 bases from V and 9 bases from J; bases unmatched to any gene: 11. CDR3 residues: CASSLASGRALSEQFF. Here the CDR3 DNA reads TGTGCCAGCAGTTTGGCGAGCGGGAGGGCCCTCAGTGAGCAGTTCTTC.

The gene calls are TRBV4-2 and TRBJ2-7; D is perhaps TRBD1 (6 bases). The CDR3 runs to 15 residues. Per germline, CDR1 LGHNA and CDR2 YNFKEQ. Between the trimmed V and J ends, which lost 4 bases and 1 base, there was a span of 14 bases. CDR3 sequence reads: CASSLGGAGSYEQYF. Here the CDR3 DNA reads TGTGCCAGCAGCCTAGGGGGAGCCGGTTCCTACGAGCAGTACTTC.

Only a few counts were recorded for this clone. The genes are TRBV2 and TRBJ2-5; TRBD2 agrees at 7 bases. The CDR3 runs to 14 residues. The junction had 9 bases not matched to a gene; V was cut back by 6 bases and J by 5 bases. Germline V CDR1 and CDR2: SNHLY, FYNNEI. In DNA form, the CDR3 reads TGTGCCAGCAGCCTTATAGCGGGCTTGGAGACCCAGTACTTC. Amino acids: CASSLIAGLETQYF. The variable domain in full, with the rest retrieved from reference TRBV2 and TRBJ2-5, is EPEVTQTPSHQVTQMGQEVILRCVPISNHLYFYWYRQILGQKVEFLVSFYNNEISEKSEIFDDQFSVERPDGSNFTLKIRSTKLEDSAMYFCASSLIAGLETQYFGPGTRLLVL.

V and J are TRBV18 and TRBJ2-4; 7 positions agree with TRBD1. Germline assignment: CDR1 KGHSH and CDR2 LQKENI. The J segment lost 3 bases and the V segment lost 4 bases, leaving 12 bases of the junction unmatched. The CDR3 is made up of 17 amino acids. CDR3 sequence reads: CASSRSRGGLDKNIQYF. CDR3 DNA: TGTGCCAGCTCACGCTCAAGAGGGGGCCTAGACAAAAACATTCAGTACTTC.

This chain connects TRBV5-1 to TRBJ2-7, with TRBD1 as a possible D gene (5 bases). Trimming shortened V by 3 bases and J by 0 bases, and 13 bases separated the two germline ends. The length of the CDR3 is 15 residues. Germline values: CDR1 SGHRS, CDR2 YFSETQ. CDR3 sequence (DNA): TGCGCCAGCAGCTACGACAGACCAACCTCCTACGAGCAGTACTTC. It encodes CASSYDRPTSYEQYF.

Ten or more counts support this clone. The chain is built from TRBV4-1 and TRBJ1-2, with a weak D call TRBD1 (5 bases). Germline assignment: CDR1 MGHRA and CDR2 YSYEKL. The CDR3 sequence is 13 residues long. V lost 3 bases, J lost 4 bases, and 9 bases lay in between. The CDR3 sequence is CASSQAGGYGYTF. CDR3 nucleotide sequence: TGCGCCAGCAGCCAGGCGGGGGGCTATGGCTACACCTTC.

The chain has TRBV19 and TRBJ2-5; D is unclear. Deletions cut 5 bases from V and 3 bases from J, with 13 bases between. This CDR3 comprises 14 residues. The germline CDR1 and CDR2 sequences are LNHDA and SQIVND (reference sequence). The DNA for the CDR3 is TGTGCCAGTAGTTTGAGCTCGCCAAAAGAGACCCAGTACTTC. Translation: CASSLSSPKETQYF.

The gene calls are TRBV2 and TRBJ2-1; tentative D call: TRBD1 (5 bases). Looked up from germline, CDR1 is SNHLY and CDR2 is FYNNEI. CDR3 length equals 15 residues. V was trimmed by 4 bases and J by 0 bases, leaving 10 bases between them. The CDR3 is CASSGQGSSYNEQFF. The CDR3 DNA reads as TGTGCCAGCAGTGGCCAGGGAAGCTCCTACAATGAGCAGTTCTTC. Full variable domain (remainder filled in from reference TRBV2 and TRBJ2-1): EPEVTQTPSHQVTQMGQEVILRCVPISNHLYFYWYRQILGQKVEFLVSFYNNEISEKSEIFDDQFSVERPDGSNFTLKIRSTKLEDSAMYFCASSGQGSSYNEQFFGPGTRLTVL.

The CDR3: CASSVGGAGGDTQYF. As DNA, the CDR3 is TGTGCCAGCAGCGTTGGGGGGGCCGGTGGAGATACGCAGTATTTT. The chain recombines TRBV9 with TRBJ2-3; TRBD2 might be the D (7 bases). V was trimmed by 2 bases and J by 5 bases, leaving 15 bases between them. Germline V gene data show CDR1 as SGDLS and CDR2 as YYNGEE. The CDR3 loop spans 15 amino acids.

The rearrangement uses TRBV19 and TRBJ2-1, with 11 bases identical to TRBD2. This CDR3 is built from 16 residues. Trimming at V came to 5 bases and at J to 4 bases, leaving 7 bases not matched to a gene. Germline V gene data show CDR1 as LNHDA and CDR2 as SQIVND (reference sequence). The CDR3 loop is CASSGLAGGPYNEQFF. The CDR3 bases are TGTGCCAGTAGTGGGTTAGCGGGAGGGCCTTACAATGAGCAGTTCTTC.

The genes are TRBV6-4 and TRBJ1-5, with a weak D call TRBD1 (6 bases). The V gene's germline CDR1 is MRHNA and CDR2 SNTAGT. This CDR3 spans 14 amino acids. V was shortened by 7 bases and J by 4 bases, with 14 bases between the two germline ends. The CDR3 sequence is CASIHRGGNQPQHF. As DNA, the CDR3 is TGTGCCAGCATTCATAGGGGGGGGAATCAGCCCCAGCATTTT.

The V and J genes are TRBV10-2 and TRBJ1-2; D may be TRBD1 (5 bases). The CDR3 length is 13 residues. Looked up from germline, CDR1 is WSHSY and CDR2 is SAAADI. V lost 3 bases and J 8 bases, leaving 13 bases between the germline ends. CDR3 bases: TGCGCCAGCAGTGAAAGGACAAGCGTCGGCTACACCTTC. Translating gives CASSERTSVGYTF.

V usage is TRBV19 and J usage is TRBJ1-4; 7 positions agree with TRBD1. Germline loops: CDR1 LNHDA, CDR2 SQIVND (reference sequence). V gave up 9 bases and J gave up 3 bases; unmatched junction bases: 4. The CDR3 runs 13 residues. The DNA for the CDR3 is TGTGCCAGCCTCGGGACAGCTAATGAAAAACTGTTTTTT. Amino acids: CASLGTANEKLFF.